The T cell receptor (beta chain) under discussion was sequenced for a study of blood T cells in healthy people across ages. Study at large: When template switching was applied, about one barcoded beta molecule was captured per two T cells. General study points: Higher diversity and more naive CD4+ cells were features of long-lived donors, compared to aged donors. It was not known whether donors were CMV positive (a possible confounder of expanded clonotype changes).

As regards this clonotype: The antigen is unknown.

The second PCR ran roughly 7 to 11 cycles with a sample-barcoded 5' primer and J-beta primers. Every molecule of cDNA carried a tag from a template-switch adaptor with 12 random nucleotides. A single record per CDR3 protein comes from TCRdb applying MiXCR to the 5' RACE reads. The repertoire consists of hundreds of thousands of distinct CDR3 sequences, with around 68% occurring once and the leading ten covering around a quarter. This clonotype originated in a man aged 25 to 40 in good health. The sample was blood.

CDR3 sequence reads: CASSSWTGDNEKLFF. CDR3 nucleotides: TGTGCCAGCAGTTCGTGGACAGGGGATAATGAAAAACTGTTTTTT. The chain joins TRBV12-3 or TRBV12-4 to TRBJ1-4, with 9 bases that match TRBD1. CDR3 size: 15 residues. V was clipped by 4 bases and J by 4 bases; unmatched bases: 4.